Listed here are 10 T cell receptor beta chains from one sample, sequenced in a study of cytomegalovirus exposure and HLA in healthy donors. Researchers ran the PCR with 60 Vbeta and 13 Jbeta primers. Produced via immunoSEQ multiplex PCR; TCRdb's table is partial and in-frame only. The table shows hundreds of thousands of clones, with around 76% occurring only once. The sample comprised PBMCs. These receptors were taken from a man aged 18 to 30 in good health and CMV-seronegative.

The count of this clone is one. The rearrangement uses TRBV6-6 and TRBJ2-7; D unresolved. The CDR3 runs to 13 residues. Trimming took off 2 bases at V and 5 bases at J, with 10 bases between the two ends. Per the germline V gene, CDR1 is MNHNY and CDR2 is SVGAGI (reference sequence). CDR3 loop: CASSYEQFHEQYF. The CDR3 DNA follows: TGTGCCAGCAGTTACGAACAGTTCCACGAGCAGTACTTC.

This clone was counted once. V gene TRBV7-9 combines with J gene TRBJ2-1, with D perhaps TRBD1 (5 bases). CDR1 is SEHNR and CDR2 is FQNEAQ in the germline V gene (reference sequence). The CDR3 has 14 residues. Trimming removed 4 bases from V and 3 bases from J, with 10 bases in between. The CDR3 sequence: CASSSQGIYNEQFF. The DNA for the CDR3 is TGTGCCAGCAGCTCCCAGGGAATCTACAATGAGCAGTTCTTC.

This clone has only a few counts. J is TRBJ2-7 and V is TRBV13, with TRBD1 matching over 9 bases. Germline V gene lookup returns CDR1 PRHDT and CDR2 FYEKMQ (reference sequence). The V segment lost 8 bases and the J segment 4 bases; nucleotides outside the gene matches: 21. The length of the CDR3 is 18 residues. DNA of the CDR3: TGTGCCAGCGAGTATCACCACTTCGAGGGACAGGGTGGATACGAGCAGTACTTC. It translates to CASEYHHFEGQGGYEQYF.

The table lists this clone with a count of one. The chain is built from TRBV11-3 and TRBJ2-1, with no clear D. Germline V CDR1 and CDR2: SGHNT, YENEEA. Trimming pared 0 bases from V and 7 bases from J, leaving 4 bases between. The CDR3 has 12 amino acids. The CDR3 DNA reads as TGTGCCAGCAGCTTAGATTCTAATGAGCAGTTCTTC. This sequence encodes CASSLDSNEQFF.

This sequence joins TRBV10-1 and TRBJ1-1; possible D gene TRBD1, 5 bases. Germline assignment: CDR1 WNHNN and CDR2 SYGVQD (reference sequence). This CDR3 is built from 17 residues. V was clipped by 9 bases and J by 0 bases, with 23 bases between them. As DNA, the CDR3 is TGCGCCAGTTCCTCAGGGCGCGATACGTACATGAACACTGAAGCTTTCTTT. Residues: CASSSGRDTYMNTEAFF.

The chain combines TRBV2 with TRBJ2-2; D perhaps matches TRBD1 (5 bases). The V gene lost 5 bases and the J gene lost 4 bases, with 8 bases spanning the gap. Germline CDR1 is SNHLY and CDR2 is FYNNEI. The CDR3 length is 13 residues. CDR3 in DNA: TGTGCCAGCAGTACCACAGGCACCGGGGAGCTGTTTTTT. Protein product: CASSTTGTGELFF.

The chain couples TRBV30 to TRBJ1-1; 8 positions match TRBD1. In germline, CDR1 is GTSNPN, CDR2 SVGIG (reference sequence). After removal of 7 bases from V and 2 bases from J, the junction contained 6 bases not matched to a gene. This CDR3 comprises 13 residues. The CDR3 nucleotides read TGTGCCTTCAGAGGACAGGGAAACACTGAAGCTTTCTTT. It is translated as CAFRGQGNTEAFF.

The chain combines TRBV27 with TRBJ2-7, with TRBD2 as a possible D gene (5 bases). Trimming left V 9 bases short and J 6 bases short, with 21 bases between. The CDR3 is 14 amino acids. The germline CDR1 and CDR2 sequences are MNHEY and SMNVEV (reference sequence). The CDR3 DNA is TGTGCCAGTTTCGGCCCCGGGCCTCGGGGCGAGCAGTACTTC. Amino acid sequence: CASFGPGPRGEQYF.

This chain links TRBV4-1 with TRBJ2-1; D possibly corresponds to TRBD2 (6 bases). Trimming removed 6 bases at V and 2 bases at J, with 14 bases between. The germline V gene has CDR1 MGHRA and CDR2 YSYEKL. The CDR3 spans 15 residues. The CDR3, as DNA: TGCGCCAGCAGGTCCACCGGGACTCCCTACAATGAGCAGTTCTTC. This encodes CASRSTGTPYNEQFF.

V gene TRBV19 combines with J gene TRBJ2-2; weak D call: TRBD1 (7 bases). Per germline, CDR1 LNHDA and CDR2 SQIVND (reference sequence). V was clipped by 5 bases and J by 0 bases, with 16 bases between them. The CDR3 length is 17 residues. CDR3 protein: CASSPRRDRSNTGELFF. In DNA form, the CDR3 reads TGTGCCAGTAGTCCACGGCGGGACAGATCGAACACCGGGGAGCTGTTTTTT.